This entry lists 21 T cell receptor beta chains sequenced from one sample in a study of shared clonotypes between healthy human individuals. The assay was immunoSEQ multiplex PCR, and TCRdb's table has in-frame clones only and misses some. The data hold over a million clones, with approximately 80% observed a single time. Sequences were obtained from memory CD4+ T cells from PBMCs. The subset was: CD45RA-negative fraction. These receptors all stem from a man aged 18 to 35 in good health. Some clones in this sample may be carry-over from other donors' samples.

The V gene is TRBV2, the J gene TRBJ2-7; 13 bases are shared with TRBD2. Per the germline V gene, CDR1 is SNHLY and CDR2 is FYNNEI. V was pared by 6 bases and J by 6 bases, with 8 bases of the junction left unmatched. This CDR3 has 15 residues. The CDR3 nucleotides read TGTGCCAGCAGGTTGGGACTAGCGGGAATCGTCGAGCAGTACTTC. This encodes CASRLGLAGIVEQYF.

Of note for this clone: The same CDR3 also results from other DNA sequences found in this sample. The chain joins TRBV30 to TRBJ2-5; D is unclear. The CDR3 length is 14 residues. Germline V gives CDR1 GTSNPN, CDR2 SVGIG (reference sequence). V dropped 3 bases and J dropped 7 bases, with 18 bases sitting between them. CDR3 sequence (DNA): TGTGCCTGGAGCGTAGTCGGCAACTTTGGGACCCAGTACTTC. This gives the protein CAWSVVGNFGTQYF.

The V gene is TRBV10-2, the J gene TRBJ2-1; TRBD1 matches 7 bases. The germline V gene has CDR1 WSHSY and CDR2 SAAADI. The J segment lost 6 bases and the V segment lost 5 bases, leaving 10 bases of the junction unmatched. This CDR3 comprises 15 residues. In nucleotides, the CDR3 is TGCGCCAGCAGTCGACAGGGTCTAGTCGGCAATGAGCAGTTCTTC. Translation gives CASSRQGLVGNEQFF.

With respect to this clone: Other nucleotide sequences from this sample produce the same CDR3. This sequence joins TRBV5-1 and TRBJ1-2; 7 bases match TRBD1. V shed 2 bases and J 6 bases; nucleotides not matched to a gene: 4. This CDR3 comprises 13 residues. Per germline, CDR1 SGHRS and CDR2 YFSETQ. The CDR3 loop reads CASSLQGTDGYTF. The DNA for the CDR3 is TGCGCCAGCAGCTTACAGGGGACAGATGGCTACACCTTC. Looking up the rest from reference TRBV5-1 and TRBJ1-2 gives the full variable domain: KAGVTQTPRYLIKTRGQQVTLSCSPISGHRSVSWYQQTPGQGLQFLFEYFSETQRNKGNFPGRFSGRQFSNSRSEMNVSTLELGDSALYLCASSLQGTDGYTFGSGTRLTVV.

V gene TRBV7-2 combines with J gene TRBJ2-1, with D unclear. The CDR3 is made up of 11 amino acids. Germline loops: CDR1 SGHTA, CDR2 FQGNSA. Deletions cut 1 base from V and 10 bases from J, with 5 bases between. Here the CDR3 DNA reads TGTGCCAGCAGCTTAGGTCAAGAGCAGTTCTTC. Translation: CASSLGQEQFF. Full variable domain (rest looked up from reference TRBV7-2 and TRBJ2-1): GAGVSQSPSNKVTEKGKDVELRCDPISGHTALYWYRQSLGQGLEFLIYFQGNSAPDKSGLPSDRFSAERTGGSVSTLTIQRTQQEDSAVYLCASSLGQEQFFGPGTRLTVL.

This rearrangement joins TRBV9 to TRBJ2-5; either TRBD1 or TRBD2 may fit D (5 bases each). The germline gives CDR1 SGDLS, CDR2 YYNGEE. The CDR3 is 12 residues long. V was pared by 4 bases and J by 5 bases, with 9 bases between. The CDR3 DNA reads as TGTGCCAGCAGCCCGTGGGGGGAGACCCAGTACTTC. Its protein product is CASSPWGETQYF.

V gene TRBV5-1 combines with J gene TRBJ2-2; 11 bases align to TRBD2. This CDR3 is built from 16 residues. The J segment lost 4 bases and the V segment lost 7 bases, leaving 9 bases of the junction unmatched. Per the germline V gene, CDR1 is SGHRS and CDR2 is YFSETQ. The CDR3 region has the DNA TGCGCCAGCTTACCTACCGGGACTAGCGGCACCGGGGAGCTGTTTTTT. Its translation: CASLPTGTSGTGELFF.

A single count supports this clone. CDR3 DNA sequence: TGTGCCAGTACCTCCGCCGGGACAGGGGACTTAGCCAAAAACATTCAGTACTTC. It codes for CASTSAGTGDLAKNIQYF. This sequence joins TRBV19 and TRBJ2-4; 10 bases line up with TRBD1. After removal of 7 bases from V and 0 bases from J, the junction contained 12 bases not matched to a gene. CDR3 length: 18 amino acids. CDR1 and CDR2 (germline): LNHDA, SQIVND (reference sequence).

On this clone itself: Since a much larger clone is just one base distant, this may be a read error. This chain links TRBV7-9 with TRBJ2-3; D is unclear. The CDR3 has 11 residues. The germline V gene encodes CDR1 SEHNR and CDR2 FQNEAQ (reference sequence). The CDR3 DNA sequence: TGTGCCGGCAGCCCCGCTTTCGCGCAGTATTTT. This translates into CAGSPAFAQYF.

The chain joins TRBV5-8 to TRBJ1-1; D is undetermined. This CDR3 region has 15 residues. V was cut by 0 bases and J by 6 bases, with 15 bases left in between. Germline-derived CDR1 and CDR2 are SGHTS and YDEGEE. CDR3 DNA: TGTGCCAGCAGCTTGGGAGCCAGACGCAGCGCTGAAGCTTTCTTT. Translation: CASSLGARRSAEAFF.

The chain employs TRBV7-3 and TRBJ2-7; TRBD1 agrees at 8 bases. Trimming removed 5 bases from V and 7 bases from J; junction bases left unmatched: 7. The germline CDR1 and CDR2 sequences are SGHTA and FQGTGA. The length of the CDR3 is 13 residues. The CDR3 protein is CASSRGQEEEQYF. The CDR3 DNA sequence: TGTGCCAGCAGCCGGGGACAGGAAGAAGAGCAGTACTTC.

V and J are TRBV5-4 and TRBJ1-3, with 8 nucleotides matching TRBD1. Germline assignment: CDR1 SGHNT and CDR2 YYREEE (reference sequence). This CDR3 is built from 13 residues. Unmatched junction bases numbered 0, after V lost 3 bases and J lost 4 bases. CDR3: CASSWDRGNTIYF. Written as DNA, the CDR3 is TGTGCCAGCAGCTGGGACAGGGGAAACACCATATATTTT.

This clone was detected ten times or more. This specimen includes other DNA sequences encoding the same CDR3. The V call is TRBV7-2, the J call TRBJ1-2; TRBD1 matches at 8 bases. CDR3 length equals 13 residues. Trimming at V came to 5 bases and at J to 4 bases, leaving 3 bases not matched to a gene. The germline CDR1 and CDR2 sequences are SGHTA and FQGNSA. The CDR3 DNA follows: TGTGCCAGCAGCCCGGACAGGGTCTATGGCTACACCTTC. Residues: CASSPDRVYGYTF.

This clone was observed once. The rearrangement uses TRBV6-1 and TRBJ1-2; TRBD1 is a possible D gene (5 bases). V gave up 2 bases and J gave up 4 bases, with 14 bases separating them. This CDR3 has 15 amino acids. Per germline, CDR1 MNHNS and CDR2 SASEGT. The CDR3, as DNA: TGTGCCAGCAGTGAAAATTGGGGACCGTTCTATGGCTACACCTTC. Translated, it gives CASSENWGPFYGYTF.

This clone was detected only a few times. This chain links TRBV7-2 with TRBJ1-1; D not resolved. CDR3 length: 14 residues. Germline V gene data show CDR1 as SGHTA and CDR2 as FQGNSA. V gave up 2 bases and J gave up 5 bases, with 12 bases separating them. Written as DNA, the CDR3 is TGTGCCAGCAGCTTAACGGTTAGGGAAACTGAAGCTTTCTTT. It codes for CASSLTVRETEAFF.

Turning to this clone: Other DNA sequences in this specimen translate into the identical CDR3. The rearrangement links TRBV7-9 to TRBJ1-5; D gene uncertain. V was clipped by 5 bases and J by 3 bases, with 14 bases between them. This CDR3 contains 15 residues. Germline V CDR1 and CDR2: SEHNR, FQNEAQ (reference sequence). The CDR3 reads CASSPGDGSNQPQHF. CDR3 coding DNA: TGTGCCAGCAGCCCTGGAGACGGGTCCAATCAGCCCCAGCATTTT.

On this clone itself: A much larger clone differs from this one at a single base, so this may be a read error. Other DNA variants within this sample encode the same CDR3. This sequence joins TRBV6-5 and TRBJ2-1; TRBD2 might be the D (5 bases). CDR3 length equals 13 residues. Germline V gene data show CDR1 as MNHEY and CDR2 as SVGAGI. CDR3 in amino acids: CASSSLTGDEQFF. CDR3 in DNA: TGTGCTAGCAGTTCACTGACCGGGGATGAGCAGTTCTTC.

V and J are TRBV9 and TRBJ2-5; TRBD1 matches at 9 bases. After removal of 7 bases from V and 4 bases from J, the junction contained 8 bases not matched to a gene. The CDR3 consists of 14 residues. The germline gives CDR1 SGDLS, CDR2 YYNGEE. For the CDR3, the DNA is TGTGCCAGCTCCAAACAGGGGGCAGTAGAGACCCAGTACTTC. Translation: CASSKQGAVETQYF.

The chain combines TRBV9 with TRBJ1-2, with 8 positions matching TRBD1. The CDR3 runs to 13 residues. V shed 3 bases, J shed 8 bases, and the junction held 6 bases outside the gene matches. CDR1 is SGDLS and CDR2 is YYNGEE in the germline V gene. The CDR3 sequence is CASSATTGVGYTF. The CDR3 DNA sequence: TGTGCCAGCAGCGCCACGACAGGGGTCGGCTACACCTTC.

This clone was recorded only once. The V gene is TRBV11-2, the J gene TRBJ1-1, with D possibly being TRBD1 (5 bases). Germline V CDR1 and CDR2: SGHAT, FQNNGV. The CDR3 is made up of 14 amino acids. V shed 2 bases and J shed 4 bases, with 11 bases lying between them. CDR3 sequence (DNA): TGTGCCAGCAGCTTATTGGCAGGGCTCACTGAAGCTTTCTTT. Encoded protein: CASSLLAGLTEAFF.

The genes are TRBV27 and TRBJ2-7; the match to TRBD2 covers 12 bases. With 8 bases clipped from V and 6 bases from J, the junction kept 17 bases outside the gene matches. The V gene's germline CDR1 is MNHEY and CDR2 SMNVEV (reference sequence). The CDR3 has 17 residues. The CDR3 sequence: CASRPSLTSGSVSEQYF. As DNA, the CDR3 is TGTGCCAGCCGTCCCAGTTTGACTAGCGGGAGTGTATCCGAGCAGTACTTC.